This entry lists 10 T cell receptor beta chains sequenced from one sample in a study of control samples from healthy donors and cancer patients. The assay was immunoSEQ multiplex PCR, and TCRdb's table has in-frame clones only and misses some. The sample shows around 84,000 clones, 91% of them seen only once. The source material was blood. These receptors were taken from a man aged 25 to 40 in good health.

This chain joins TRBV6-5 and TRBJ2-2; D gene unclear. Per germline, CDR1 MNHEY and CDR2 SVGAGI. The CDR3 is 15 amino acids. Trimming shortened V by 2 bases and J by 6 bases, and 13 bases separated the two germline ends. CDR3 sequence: CASSYVSQAPGELFF. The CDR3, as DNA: TGTGCCAGCAGTTACGTCTCCCAAGCCCCCGGGGAGCTGTTTTTT.

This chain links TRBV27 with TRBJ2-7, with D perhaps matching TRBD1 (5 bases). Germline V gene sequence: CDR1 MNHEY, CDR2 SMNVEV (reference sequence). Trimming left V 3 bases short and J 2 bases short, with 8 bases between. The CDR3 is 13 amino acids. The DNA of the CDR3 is TGTGCCAGCAGTTTGAGGACAACCTACGAGCAGTACTTC. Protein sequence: CASSLRTTYEQYF.

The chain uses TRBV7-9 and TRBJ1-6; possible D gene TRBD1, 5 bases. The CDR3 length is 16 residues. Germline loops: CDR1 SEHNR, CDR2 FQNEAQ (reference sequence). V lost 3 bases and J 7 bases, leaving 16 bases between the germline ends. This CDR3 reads CASSFQSTVNNSPLHF. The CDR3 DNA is TGTGCCAGCAGCTTTCAGTCGACAGTGAACAATTCACCCCTCCACTTT.

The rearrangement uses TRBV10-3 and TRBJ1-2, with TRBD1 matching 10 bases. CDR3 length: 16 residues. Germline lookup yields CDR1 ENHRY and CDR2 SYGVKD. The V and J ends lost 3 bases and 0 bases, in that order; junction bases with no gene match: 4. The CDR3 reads CAISDRGQGANYGYTF. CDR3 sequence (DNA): TGTGCCATCAGTGACCGCGGACAGGGGGCTAACTATGGCTACACCTTC.

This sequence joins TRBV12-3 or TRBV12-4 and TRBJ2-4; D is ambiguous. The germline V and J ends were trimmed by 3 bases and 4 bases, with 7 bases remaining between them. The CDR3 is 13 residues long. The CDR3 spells CASSFRQKNIQYF. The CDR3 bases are TGTGCCAGCAGTTTTAGGCAGAAAAACATTCAGTACTTC.

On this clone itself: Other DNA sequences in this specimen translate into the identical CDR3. The CDR3 bases are TGTGCCAGCTCACTCCAAGAGACCCAGTACTTC. As protein: CASSLQETQYF. The V call is TRBV18, the J call TRBJ2-5; D unresolved. CDR1 and CDR2 from the germline V gene are KGHSH and LQKENI. This CDR3 region has 11 residues. V was shortened by 4 bases and J by 1 base, with 1 base between the two germline ends.

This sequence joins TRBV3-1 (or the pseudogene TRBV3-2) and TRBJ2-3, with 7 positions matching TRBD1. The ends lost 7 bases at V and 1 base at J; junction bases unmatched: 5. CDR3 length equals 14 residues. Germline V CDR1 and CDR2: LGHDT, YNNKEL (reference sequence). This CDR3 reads CASTKGTGTDTQYF. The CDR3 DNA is TGTGCCAGCACCAAAGGGACAGGCACAGATACGCAGTATTTT.

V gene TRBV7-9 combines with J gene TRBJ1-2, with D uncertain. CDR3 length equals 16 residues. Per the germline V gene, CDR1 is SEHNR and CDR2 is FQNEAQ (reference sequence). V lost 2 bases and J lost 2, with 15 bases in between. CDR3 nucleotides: TGTGCCAGCAGCTTAAGGGAATCCGTCCTCAACTATGGCTACACCTTC. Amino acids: CASSLRESVLNYGYTF.

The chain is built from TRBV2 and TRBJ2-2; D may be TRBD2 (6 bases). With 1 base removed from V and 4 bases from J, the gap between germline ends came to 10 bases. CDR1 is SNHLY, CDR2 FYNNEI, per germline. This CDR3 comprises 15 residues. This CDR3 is CASSEGGLSTGELFF. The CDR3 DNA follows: TGTGCCAGCAGTGAAGGGGGACTCTCCACCGGGGAGCTGTTTTTT. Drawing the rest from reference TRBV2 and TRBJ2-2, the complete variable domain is EPEVTQTPSHQVTQMGQEVILRCVPISNHLYFYWYRQILGQKVEFLVSFYNNEISEKSEIFDDQFSVERPDGSNFTLKIRSTKLEDSAMYFCASSEGGLSTGELFFGEGSRLTVL.

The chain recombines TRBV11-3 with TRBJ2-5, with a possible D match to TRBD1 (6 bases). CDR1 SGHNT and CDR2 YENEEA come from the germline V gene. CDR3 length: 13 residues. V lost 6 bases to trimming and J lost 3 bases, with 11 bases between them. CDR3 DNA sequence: TGTGCCAGCAGTTTGAGACAGGAAGAGACCCAGTACTTC. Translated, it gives CASSLRQEETQYF.